This T cell receptor beta chain was documented in a study of blood T cell repertoires in COVID-19. Looking at the study overall: Some COVID-19 samples were acute and others convalescent; all came from the United States, Italy and Spain.

The authors' processing: Reference gene primer amplification yielded estimated nucleated cell counts. Assay: immunoSEQ multiplex PCR; the TCRdb copy retains only in-frame clones and omits some. That table is the source of V, J and clone size, and D and trimming were worked out from the DNA. The repertoire has about 230,000 clones, 70% to 90% of them found once; the top ten carry less than 6.5%. Seattle-derived patients entered the study during active infection and were followed longitudinally. Per the germline V gene, CDR1 is SGHRS and CDR2 is YFSETQ. V trimming: 7 bases; J trimming: 5 bases; junction bases outside the gene matches: 9. The CDR3 spans 15 residues.

Sequenced material: peripheral blood. This sequence was found in a man aged 50-60 years with COVID-19, enrolled during active disease. The gene calls are TRBV5-1 and TRBJ2-5; TRBD2 aligns across 12 bases. The CDR3 DNA reads as TGCGCCAGCTGTACTAGCGGGGGGTCGGGTGAGACCCAGTACTTC. This gives the protein CASCTSGGSGETQYF.